Here is one T cell receptor beta chain with its context. Its specificity is not known. V dropped 0 bases and J dropped 3; count of bases not matched to a gene: 5. Germline CDR1 is LGHNA and CDR2 is YSLEER. This CDR3 spans 17 amino acids. Expressed TCRB transcripts were sequenced, since all the RNA that had been isolated was reverse transcribed. Assay: immunoSEQ multiplex PCR; the TCRdb copy retains only in-frame clones and omits some. The sample lists about 900,000 clones, around a sixth occurring once. These data originate in a study of beta chain features in type 1 diabetes. Across the study: In all, some 100,000,000 sorted cells from all samples were analyzed. Findings of the study overall: Among all four CD4+ subsets, Type 1 diabetes patients had TCRB CDR3s that were moderately but significantly shorter. For TCRB rearrangement, an influence of HLA type remained unresolved here.

Stem cell-like memory, regulatory, central memory and naive CD4+ cells were sorted via CD45RO/CCR7/CD25/CD127/CD95/CD27. The material sequenced was naive CD4+ T cells from blood. The receptor comes from a woman in her late teens or twenties in good health. V usage is TRBV4-3 and J usage is TRBJ2-1; 10 bases align to TRBD2. The CDR3 bases are TGCGCCAGCAGCCAAGATCGGAGGACTAGCGGCTACAATGAGCAGTTCTTC. Amino acid sequence: CASSQDRRTSGYNEQFF.